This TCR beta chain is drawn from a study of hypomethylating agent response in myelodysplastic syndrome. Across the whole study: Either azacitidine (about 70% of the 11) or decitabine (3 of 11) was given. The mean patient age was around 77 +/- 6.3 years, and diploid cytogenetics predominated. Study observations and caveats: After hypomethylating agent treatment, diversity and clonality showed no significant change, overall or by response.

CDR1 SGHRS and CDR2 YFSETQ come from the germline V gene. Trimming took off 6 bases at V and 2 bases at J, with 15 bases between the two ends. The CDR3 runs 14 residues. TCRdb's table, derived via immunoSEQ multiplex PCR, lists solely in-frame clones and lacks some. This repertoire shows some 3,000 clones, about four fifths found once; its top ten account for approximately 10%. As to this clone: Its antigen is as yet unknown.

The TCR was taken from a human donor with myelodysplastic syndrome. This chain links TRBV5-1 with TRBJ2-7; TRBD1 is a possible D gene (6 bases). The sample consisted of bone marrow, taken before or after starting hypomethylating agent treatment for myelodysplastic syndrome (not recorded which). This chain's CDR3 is CASNRNRDPYEQYF. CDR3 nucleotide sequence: TGCGCCAGCAACCGGAACAGGGACCCCTACGAGCAGTACTTC.